The rows below give T cell receptor beta chains drawn from one sample of a study of blood T cell repertoires in COVID-19. Assay used: immunoSEQ multiplex PCR; TCRdb lists only in-frame clones, some missing. The sample records more than 40,000 clones, 70% to 90% being singletons. The sequenced sample consisted of peripheral blood. All receptors derive from a man aged 50 to 59 with active COVID-19. The CDR3 runs from the conserved cysteine through the conserved F or W. A D gene is named only where the DNA matches it firmly. Size is omitted from some rows. Given values are once, few, many or a class for expanded clones.

D gene	J gene	V gene	clone size	CDR3 DNA	CDR3 protein
TRBD2	TRBJ2-1	TRBV6-6	NA	TGTGCCACAGAGACGGGAACTAGCGGGAGTTTCGATGAGCAGTTCTTC	CATETGTSGSFDEQFF
NA	TRBJ1-1	TRBV3-1/TRBV3-2	NA	TGTGCCACTTCGGCCGGGGTTACTGAAGCTTTCTTT	CATSAGVTEAFF
TRBD1	TRBJ2-3	TRBV9	NA	TGTGCCAGCAGCGCAGGGGGCGCGTTGTATGATACGCAGTATTTT	CASSAGGALYDTQYF
NA	TRBJ1-5	TRBV5-1	NA	TGCGCCAGCAGCTTGGCCGGGGAGAATCAGCCCCAGCATTTT	CASSLAGENQPQHF
TRBD1	TRBJ1-2	TRBV28	NA	TGTGCCAGCAGTTCTCCGGGACAGGGAAGCTATGGCTACACCTTC	CASSSPGQGSYGYTF
NA	TRBJ1-6	TRBV6-5	few	TGTGCCAGCAGACGGCAGGGGCCCAATTCACCCCTCCACTTT	CASRRQGPNSPLHF
NA	TRBJ1-5	TRBV24-1	NA	TGTGCCAGCTCGATACCTAGGGGATATTGCAATCAGCCCCAGCATTTT	CASSIPRGYCNQPQHF
TRBD2	TRBJ2-7	TRBV19	NA	TGTGCCAGTAGTTCCAGGGACTCGTCCAGCCGACTAGCGGGAGGGCCTTTGTACGAGCAGTACTTC	CASSSRDSSSRLAGGPLYEQYF
NA	TRBJ1-1	TRBV7-8	NA	TGTGCCAGCAGCTTTGTCTGGACAGCGAACACTGAAGCTTTCTTT	CASSFVWTANTEAFF
TRBD1	TRBJ2-7	TRBV2	NA	TGTGCCAGCAGAGGGACAGGGTTCTACGAGCAGTACTTC	CASRGTGFYEQYF
TRBD1	TRBJ2-7	TRBV4-1	once	TGCGCCAGCAGCCAAACAGGGGGCTACGAGCAGTACTTC	CASSQTGGYEQYF
TRBD2	TRBJ2-7	TRBV5-1	NA	TGCGCCAGCAGCCACGGGGAGGGTATATACGAGCAGTACTTC	CASSHGEGIYEQYF
NA	TRBJ2-1	TRBV7-2	NA	TGTGCCAGCAGCGTTAGTAGCGGATACAATGAGCAGTTCTTC	CASSVSSGYNEQFF
TRBD1	TRBJ2-3	TRBV27	NA	TGTGCCAGCAGGACCGGGACAGGGTACACAGATACGCAGTATTTT	CASRTGTGYTDTQYF
NA	TRBJ2-3	TRBV6-5	NA	TGTGCCAGCAGGGGGGCCGACACAGATACGCAGTATTTT	CASRGADTDTQYF
NA	TRBJ2-1	TRBV6-6	NA	TGTGCCAGCAGTTACGAGTTAACGCGTGAGCAGTTCTTC	CASSYELTREQFF
TRBD2	TRBJ2-5	TRBV28	once	TGTGCCAGCAGATTGACTAGCGGGGGGTCAGAGACCCAGTACTTC	CASRLTSGGSETQYF
NA	TRBJ2-1	TRBV7-3	NA	TGTGCCAGCAGCCCCCGGACAGTTTACTACAATGAGCAGTTCTTC	CASSPRTVYYNEQFF
NA	TRBJ1-1	TRBV6-5	NA	TGTGCCAGCACCCGAAGCCAAATGAACACTGAAGCTTTCTTT	CASTRSQMNTEAFF
TRBD1	TRBJ1-6	TRBV30	few	TGTGCCTGGGACAGGGTTGTCTCACCCCTCCACTTT	CAWDRVVSPLHF
NA	TRBJ2-3	TRBV28	NA	TGTGCCAGCAGTTTCCTTGGTCTACTGAGTCAATTTGTGACAGATACGCAGTATTTT	CASSFLGLLSQFVTDTQYF
TRBD1	TRBJ2-7	TRBV2	NA	TGTGCCAGCAGACAGGGGGTATCCTACGAGCAGTACTTC	CASRQGVSYEQYF
TRBD2	TRBJ2-1	TRBV5-4	once	TGTGCCAGCAGCATCGGACTAGCGGGAATTTCACTAAGCTATGAGCAGTTCTTC	CASSIGLAGISLSYEQFF
TRBD1	TRBJ2-7	TRBV5-1	NA	TGCGCCAGCAGCGTACGGCAGGACAGGGTAAGCGAGCAGTACTTC	CASSVRQDRVSEQYF
TRBD2	TRBJ2-3	TRBV5-4	NA	TGTGCCAGCAGCTTTGGGACTAGCGGGCGCACAGATACGCAGTATTTT	CASSFGTSGRTDTQYF
NA	TRBJ1-1	TRBV4-1	NA	TGCGCCAGCAGCCGGTCCCGGGAGACCACTGAAGCTTTCTTT	CASSRSRETTEAFF
NA	TRBJ1-3	TRBV2	NA	TGTGCCAGCATCTACAGCCCCTCTGGAAACACCATATATTTT	CASIYSPSGNTIYF
TRBD1	TRBJ1-2	TRBV6-5	few	TGTGCCAGCTCGATCGACAGGGGTATTGGCTATGGCTACACCTTC	CASSIDRGIGYGYTF
TRBD1	TRBJ1-6	TRBV29-1	NA	TGCAGCGTTAGACAGGGGGGTGGTTCACCCCTCCACTTT	CSVRQGGGSPLHF
TRBD1	TRBJ2-5	TRBV6-5	NA	TGTGCCAGCAGTCTGACAGGGGGCAGGGAGACCCAGTACTTC	CASSLTGGRETQYF
NA	TRBJ2-7	TRBV3-1/TRBV3-2	NA	TGTGCCAGCAGCCGTACTAGAGGCTACGAGCAGTACTTC	CASSRTRGYEQYF
TRBD2	TRBJ2-7	TRBV30	NA	TGTGCCTGGAGTGTAAAGGCCCCTCTCAGCGGGAGGCAAACCTACGAGCAGTACTTC	CAWSVKAPLSGRQTYEQYF
NA	TRBJ1-1	TRBV12-3/TRBV12-4	NA	TGTGCCAGCAGGGACAGCGAGAACACTGAAGCTTTCTTT	CASRDSENTEAFF
NA	TRBJ1-1	TRBV18	NA	TGTGCCAGCTCAGCCCTCCGGCAGGGCGGAACTGAAGCTTTCTTT	CASSALRQGGTEAFF
NA	TRBJ1-4	TRBV6-5	NA	TGTGCCAGCAGTTATGGCGGGGGAGTGGAAAAACTGTTTTTT	CASSYGGGVEKLFF
NA	TRBJ2-7	TRBV18	NA	TGTGCCAGCTCACCCGAGGGCGATTTCTACGAGCAGTACTTC	CASSPEGDFYEQYF
NA	TRBJ2-5	TRBV5-1	NA	TGCGCCAGCAGCCGAGGACAGTCCCAAGAGACCCAGTACTTC	CASSRGQSQETQYF